This is a list of T cell receptor beta chains from one sample in a study of T-cell reconstitution after alpha-beta-depleted transplantation in children. TCRdb independently ran MiXCR on the PCR reads; one entry per CDR3 protein. The data hold approximately 4,600 distinct CDR3 sequences, with 7.3% observed a single time. The material was PBMCs, mostly from graft donor cells, obtained 60 days after TCRalphabeta/CD19-depleted stem cell transplant. The receptors here all came from a boy under two years old who had a stem cell transplant for SCID, so the T cells may come from the graft donor. CDR3s include the opening cysteine and the closing phenylalanine or tryptophan. D genes are given only for firm matches. Only some rows state a clone size, as once, few, many or a class for expanded clones.

j_call cdr3_length clone_size d_call v_call cdr3_nt cdr3_aa
TRBJ2-3 16 medium-sized NA TRBV9 TGTGCCAGCAGAAAGGGCTGGGGCGCGTCCCCAGGTACGCAGTATTTT CASRKGWGASPGTQYF
TRBJ1-4 15 many NA TRBV14 TGTGCCAGCAGCCAACGAAAGGGGAGAGGTGAAAAACTGTTTTTT CASSQRKGRGEKLFF
TRBJ1-2 18 medium-sized NA TRBV27 TGTGCCAGCAGTTTATCGTCAGTCGGGCAGGCCGAATTCTATGGCTACACCTTC CASSLSSVGQAEFYGYTF
TRBJ1-1 16 many TRBD1 TRBV5-1 TGCGCCAGCAGCTTAGGGATTAGGGGGCCAGGCACTGAAGCTTTCTTT CASSLGIRGPGTEAFF
TRBJ1-2 15 medium-sized TRBD1 TRBV5-1 TGCGCCAGCAGCTTGGCCCCAGGGGGCGATGAAGGCTACACCTTC CASSLAPGGDEGYTF
TRBJ1-5 13 medium-sized NA TRBV6-4 TGTGCCAGCAGGGGGCCTTGCGGGGGACCCCAGCATTTT CASRGPCGGPQHF
TRBJ2-1 16 medium-sized NA TRBV18 TGTGCCAGCTCTCCACGGACACTTAGCTCCTACAATGAGCAGTTCTTC CASSPRTLSSYNEQFF
TRBJ2-7 15 medium-sized NA TRBV6-5 TGTGCCAGCAGTTATGCTTACGGTCTTTTCTACGAGCAGTACTTC CASSYAYGLFYEQYF
TRBJ2-3 16 NA TRBD2 TRBV7-9 TGTGCCATCGGCCCCTGGGCGGGGGGTCCCACAGATACGCAGTATTTT CAIGPWAGGPTDTQYF
TRBJ2-1 15 medium-sized NA TRBV20-1 TGCAGTGCCAAAGGGGATGGGGTGGTGGGCAATGAGCAGTTCTTC CSAKGDGVVGNEQFF
TRBJ1-2 16 medium-sized NA TRBV12-3/TRBV12-4 TGTGCCAGCAGTTACCCCACAGGGAAGAGAGGAAGAGGCTACACCTTC CASSYPTGKRGRGYTF
TRBJ1-2 19 many NA TRBV6-5 NA CASSYCPGRGMTFNYGYTF
TRBJ2-3 13 medium-sized NA TRBV11-2 TGTGCCAGCCTACGCCTAGTCACAGATACGCAGTATTTT CASLRLVTDTQYF
TRBJ2-7 16 medium-sized TRBD2 TRBV4-1 TGCGCCAGCAGCCGACTAGCGGGGGCCAACTCCTACGAGCAGTACTTC CASSRLAGANSYEQYF
TRBJ1-4 13 medium-sized NA TRBV4-2 TGTGCCAGCAGCCAAGGTACCCGGGGAAAACTGTTTTTT CASSQGTRGKLFF
TRBJ2-2 16 many TRBD1 TRBV5-8 TGTGCCAGCAGTTCCTTCAGGGGGCAAGACACCGGGGAGCTGTTTTTT CASSSFRGQDTGELFF
TRBJ2-5 15 medium-sized TRBD2 TRBV5-1 TGCGCCAGCACCTCCCGGTTAGCGGGGCGGGAGACCCAGTACTTC CASTSRLAGRETQYF
TRBJ2-1 17 NA TRBD2 TRBV3-1 TGTGCCAGCACCCACCAGGGCCAGCGGGAATCCTACAATGAGCAGTTCTTC CASTHQGQRESYNEQFF
TRBJ1-2 13 medium-sized TRBD1 TRBV10-3 TGTGCCATCAGCAACAGGGGGCCGGATGGCTACACCTTC CAISNRGPDGYTF
TRBJ2-1 12 medium-sized NA TRBV20-1 TGCAGTGCTAGAGCGCCTTGGGATGAGCAGTTCTTC CSARAPWDEQFF
TRBJ2-5 14 many NA TRBV2 TGTGCCAGCAGTGACATCCTGGTGCGGAAGACCCAGTACTTC CASSDILVRKTQYF
TRBJ1-5 14 medium-sized NA TRBV27 TGTGCCAGCGGCCCCTTTGATAGCAATCAGCCCCAGCATTTT CASGPFDSNQPQHF
TRBJ1-1 16 many NA TRBV20-1 TGCAGTGCCCCCAAATTGGGAACGGGGAGGAACACTGAAGCTTTCTTT CSAPKLGTGRNTEAFF
TRBJ2-5 18 medium-sized NA TRBV9 TGTGCCAGCCGCAACCCGCGGGGGACAAAACCCTACCAAGAGACCCAGTACTTC CASRNPRGTKPYQETQYF
TRBJ2-7 14 many TRBD1 TRBV12-5 TGTGCTAGTGGTTTAAAATACAGGGGCAGGGAGCAGTACTTC CASGLKYRGREQYF
TRBJ2-2 16 many TRBD1 TRBV6-1 TGTGCCAGCAGGTCCGGGACAGGGCAGAACACCGGGGAGCTGTTTTTT CASRSGTGQNTGELFF
TRBJ2-7 14 NA TRBD1 TRBV2 TGTGCCAGCAGGCCCGGGACAGGGCGGACCCAGCAGTACTTC CASRPGTGRTQQYF
TRBJ1-5 14 many NA TRBV27 TGTGCCAGCAGTATGCCAGGGGCTAATCAGCCCCAGCATTTT CASSMPGANQPQHF
TRBJ2-2 18 medium-sized TRBD2 TRBV5-1 TGCGCCAGCAGCTTGTCGCTGAGCGGGGGGGCCGCAACCGGGGAGCTGTTTTTT CASSLSLSGGAATGELFF
TRBJ2-7 16 medium-sized NA TRBV7-9 TGTGCCAGCAGCTTATTAACCGGACAGACAGCCTACGAGCAGTACTTC CASSLLTGQTAYEQYF
TRBJ1-2 13 medium-sized NA TRBV10-3 TGTGCCATCGGGTGGACCTTCCAGCATGGCTACACCTTC CAIGWTFQHGYTF